This is a list of T cell receptor beta chains from one sample in a study of patients and donors after allogeneic stem cell transplantation. TCRdb re-called the RT-PCR reads with MiXCR, one entry per CDR3 protein. The sample holds roughly 200,000 distinct CDR3 sequences, around two fifths seen once. What was sequenced was blood, either unsorted or a sorted T cell fraction (not recorded which). The receptors shown here come from a human donor who was either an allogeneic HSCT recipient or a stem cell or donor lymphocyte infusion donor (not recorded which). It is not recorded whose cells these are; they may come from a transplant donor. Each CDR3 is given with its conserved first and last residue. A D gene is named only where the DNA matches it firmly. Where a row states a size, it is once, few, many or the class of an expanded clone; other rows omit it.

>few|.|TRBV7-9|TRBJ1-6
TGTGCCAGCAGCTTAGTTGGACATGAATCACCCCTCCACTTT
CASSLVGHESPLHF
>few|.|TRBV3-1|TRBJ2-5
TGTGCCAGCAGCCAAGTTGGGGGCGAGGAGACCCAGTACTTC
CASSQVGGEETQYF
>.|.|TRBV4-1|TRBJ1-5
TGCGCCAGCAGTCAGGAGGGTTTCAGCATTCAGCCCCAGCATTTT
CASSQEGFSIQPQHF
>.|TRBD2|TRBV7-9|TRBJ2-2
TGTGCCAGCAGCTTTGCCCAAGGGACTAGCGGCCTTAAAGGAACCGGGGAGCTGTTTTTT
CASSFAQGTSGLKGTGELFF
>.|.|TRBV5-1|TRBJ1-4
TGCGCCAGCAGCTTGGGGGGATTGGAAAAACTGTTTTTT
CASSLGGLEKLFF
>.|TRBD1|TRBV7-2|TRBJ1-4
TGTGCCAGCAGCTCAAACAGGGGCCTCTCTGAAAAACTGTTTTTT
CASSSNRGLSEKLFF
>few|.|TRBV3-1|TRBJ1-6
TGTGCCAGCAGCCCCCCGGACGGGAATTCACCCCTCCACTTT
CASSPPDGNSPLHF
>.|.|TRBV7-8|TRBJ2-3
TGTGCCAGCAGACCCCCGGGCGGAAGGGATACGCAGTATTTT
CASRPPGGRDTQYF
>few|.|TRBV7-2|TRBJ1-1
TGTGCCAGCAGCTACACAGGGACGTCTTTTGAAGCTTTCTTT
CASSYTGTSFEAFF
>few|.|TRBV4-2|TRBJ1-5
TGTGCCAGCAGCCAAGGGGTCCAGACAGGCAATCAGCCCCAGCATTTT
CASSQGVQTGNQPQHF
>few|.|TRBV7-2|TRBJ1-4
TGTGCCAGCAGCTCCCGACGCTCTAATGAAAAACTGTTTTTT
CASSSRRSNEKLFF
>.|.|TRBV20-1|TRBJ1-1
TGCAGTGCTAGTGTGTACACTGAAGCTTTCTTT
CSASVYTEAFF
>.|.|TRBV5-1|TRBJ1-2
TGCGCCAGCAGCTTGGGGACAGATCCCCGGTATGGCTACACCTTC
CASSLGTDPRYGYTF
>.|TRBD2|TRBV5-1|TRBJ2-3
TGCGCCAGCAGCTTGGGCGGGAGCCATTACACAGATACGCAGTATTTT
CASSLGGSHYTDTQYF
>.|TRBD2|TRBV5-1|TRBJ2-1
TGCGCCAGCAGCTTGAGCGGGGGTATCAATGAGCAGTTCTTC
CASSLSGGINEQFF
>once|TRBD1|TRBV5-1|TRBJ2-5
TGCGCCAGCAGCTCCCAATCATTGACAGGGGAAGAGACCCAGTACTTC
CASSSQSLTGEETQYF
>once|.|TRBV6-4|TRBJ1-2
TGTGCCAGCAGTGAAGGGGCCGGGCGGCTCTATGGCTACACCTTC
CASSEGAGRLYGYTF
>.|TRBD1|TRBV20-1|TRBJ1-6
TGCAGTGCGCACAGGGGATGGCATAATTCACCCCTCCACTTT
CSAHRGWHNSPLHF
>.|.|TRBV29-1|TRBJ2-5
TGCAGCGTGTCAACAGGGTGGTGGGAGACCCAGTACTTC
CSVSTGWWETQYF
>.|.|TRBV3-1|TRBJ1-2
TGTGCCAGCAGCACGCTCGGTGACTACACCTTC
CASSTLGDYTF
>.|.|TRBV10-3|TRBJ1-1
TGTGCCATCAGTGAGTCGCGGGGGCCCCCGAACACTGAAGCTTTCTTT
CAISESRGPPNTEAFF
>.|TRBD1|TRBV12-3/TRBV12-4|TRBJ1-5
TGTGCCAGCACCCCGTCCCGGGACAGGCGTCAGCCCCAGCATTTT
CASTPSRDRRQPQHF
>few|.|TRBV3-1|TRBJ1-4
TGTGCCAGCAGCCGGGGGTGGGGAACTAATGAAAAACTGTTTTTT
CASSRGWGTNEKLFF
>.|.|TRBV12-3/TRBV12-4|TRBJ1-1
TGTGCCATCGGACGACAGGTCTCCACTGAAGCTTTCTTT
CAIGRQVSTEAFF
>.|.|TRBV27|TRBJ1-1
TGTGCCAGCAGTTTATCGACGAGGAGCGCTGAAGCTTTCTTT
CASSLSTRSAEAFF
>.|.|TRBV2|TRBJ1-4
TGTGCCAGCAAGGCAGCGTCGGCTCTCGTTGAAAAACTGTTTTTT
CASKAASALVEKLFF
>.|.|TRBV30|TRBJ1-1
TGTGCCTGGAGCCGCGTAGATGGGGTGGCTTTCTTT
CAWSRVDGVAFF
>.|.|TRBV7-2|TRBJ1-2
TGTGCCAGCAGCTACACAGAGTTTGATGGCTACACCTTC
CASSYTEFDGYTF
>.|.|TRBV9|TRBJ1-1
TGTGCCAGCAGTGGTGGACCGGTTGCTTCGGGGTACACTGAAGCTTTCTTT
CASSGGPVASGYTEAFF
>.|.|TRBV7-2|TRBJ2-2
TGTGCCAGCAGTCCGGTTCAGGAAAACACCGGGGAGCTGTTTTTT
CASSPVQENTGELFF
>once|.|TRBV3-1|TRBJ2-3
TGTGCCAGCAGCCAAGACACGAGCACAGATACGCAGTATTTT
CASSQDTSTDTQYF
>.|TRBD1|TRBV9|TRBJ2-7
TGTGCCAGCAGCCCCTCGGCAGGGGGCTTATACGAGCAGTACTTC
CASSPSAGGLYEQYF
>.|.|TRBV12-3/TRBV12-4|TRBJ1-3
TGTGCCAGCACTATTGACCTGGGAAACACCATATATTTT
CASTIDLGNTIYF
>few|.|TRBV5-1|TRBJ1-4
TGCGCCAGCAGCTTGGCCGTACTACAGGGTAAAGGGGAAAAACTGTTTTTT
CASSLAVLQGKGEKLFF
>.|TRBD1|TRBV5-8|TRBJ2-5
TGTGCCAGCAGCTTGTCCGGGGACAGGGGTTGGGAGACCCAGTACTTC
CASSLSGDRGWETQYF
>many|.|TRBV12-3/TRBV12-4|TRBJ1-5
TGTGCCAGCAGCCCTAACAGGAGCAATCAGCCCCAGCATTTT
CASSPNRSNQPQHF
>few|TRBD1|TRBV29-1|TRBJ1-5
TGCAGCGCTGGGGACAGTCGACAGCCCCAGCATTTT
CSAGDSRQPQHF
>.|.|TRBV19|TRBJ2-1
TGTGCCAGTAGTATGACGTTCGGCCGGGGGTCCTACAATGAGCAGTTCTTC
CASSMTFGRGSYNEQFF
>few|.|TRBV2|TRBJ1-4
TGTGCCAGCAAGAGGGGGACCGGAGGGGAGGATGAAAAACTGTTTTTT
CASKRGTGGEDEKLFF
>.|TRBD1|TRBV12-3/TRBV12-4|TRBJ1-5
TGTGCCAGCAGCCGGACAGGGAATCAGCCCCAGCATTTT
CASSRTGNQPQHF
>.|TRBD1|TRBV7-2|TRBJ1-6
TGTGCCAGCAGCCTTGGGACAGCCATAAATTCACCCCTCCACTTT
CASSLGTAINSPLHF
>.|.|TRBV6-6|TRBJ2-1
TGTGCCAGCAGTTACCGGGGGGCTGACTTGAATGAGCAGTTCTTC
CASSYRGADLNEQFF
>.|.|TRBV4-1|TRBJ2-1
TGCGCCAGCAGCCAAGAAGGGCAGGGATTCGAGCAGTTCTTC
CASSQEGQGFEQFF
>.|TRBD2|TRBV5-1|TRBJ2-7
TGCGCCAGCAGCTTGAGCCTAGCGGGGGAGGACTACGAGCAGTACTTC
CASSLSLAGEDYEQYF
>few|.|TRBV12-3/TRBV12-4|TRBJ1-1
TGTGCCAGCAACCCCCTCCTCCCGGGAGAAGCTTTCTTT
CASNPLLPGEAFF
>few|TRBD1|TRBV12-3/TRBV12-4|TRBJ1-1
TGTGCCAGCAGCGCTGGACAGGGAGTAGCTTTCTTT
CASSAGQGVAFF
>few|.|TRBV4-3|TRBJ1-2
TGCGCCAGCAGCCAAGAATCCCTTTATCATGGCTACACCTTC
CASSQESLYHGYTF
>.|.|TRBV12-3/TRBV12-4|TRBJ1-1
TGTGCCAGCGTCGGGGGGAACGCTGAAGCTTTCTTT
CASVGGNAEAFF